This TCR beta chain was recovered during a study of T cell changes during pregnancy in multiple sclerosis. The CDR3 runs 12 residues. The V end lost 9 bases, the J end lost 7 bases, and 15 bases lay between the germline ends. Germline CDR1 is LNHDA and CDR2 is SQIVND (reference sequence). Profiled with immunoSEQ multiplex PCR; TCRdb holds only in-frame clones, not every one. The table shows about 17,000 clones, with roughly 90% occurring only once. The rearrangement links TRBV19 to TRBJ1-1; D is unresolved. This receptor was taken from a female donor in good health, enrolled as a control in a pregnancy study. This specimen consisted of CD8+ T cells from peripheral blood mononuclear cells, obtained after pregnancy. DNA for the CDR3: TGTGCCAGCCGACGGGAGCTAAGTGAAGCTTTCTTT. As protein: CASRRELSEAFF.